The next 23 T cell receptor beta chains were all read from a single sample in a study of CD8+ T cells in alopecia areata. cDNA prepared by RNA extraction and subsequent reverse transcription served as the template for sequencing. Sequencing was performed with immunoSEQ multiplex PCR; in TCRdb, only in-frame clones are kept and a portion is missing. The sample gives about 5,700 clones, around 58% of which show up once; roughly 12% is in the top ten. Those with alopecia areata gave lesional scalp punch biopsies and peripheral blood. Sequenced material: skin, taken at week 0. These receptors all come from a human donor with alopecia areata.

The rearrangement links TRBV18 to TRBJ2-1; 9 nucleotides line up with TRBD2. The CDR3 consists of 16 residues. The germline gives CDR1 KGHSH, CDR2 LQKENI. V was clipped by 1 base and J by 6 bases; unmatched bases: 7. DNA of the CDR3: TGTGCCAGCTCACCACTTGCGGGGGGGCCCATCAATGAGCAGTTCTTC. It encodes CASSPLAGGPINEQFF.

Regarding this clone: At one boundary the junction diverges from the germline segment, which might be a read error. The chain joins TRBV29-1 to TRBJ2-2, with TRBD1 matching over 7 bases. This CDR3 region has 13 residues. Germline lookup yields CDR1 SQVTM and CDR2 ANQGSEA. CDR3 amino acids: CSVPRGNTGELYF. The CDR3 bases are TGCAGCGTTCCCAGGGGGAACACCGGGGAGCTGTATTTT.

The CDR3 sequence: CASRYRGLRTDTQYF. In nucleotides, the CDR3 is TGCGCCAGCAGGTACAGGGGGCTAAGGACAGATACGCAGTATTTT. J is TRBJ2-3 and V is TRBV5-1; TRBD1 aligns across 9 bases. The germline CDR1 and CDR2 sequences are SGHRS and YFSETQ. The CDR3 sequence is 15 residues long. V lost 5 bases to trimming and J lost 3 bases; unmatched junction nucleotides: 7.

The CDR3 spells CASSLGSAGGASTDTQYF. The CDR3 DNA sequence: TGTGCCAGCAGCTTGGGGTCGGCGGGGGGTGCTAGCACAGATACGCAGTATTTT. The V gene is TRBV5-5, the J gene TRBJ2-3; TRBD2 aligns across 8 bases. Germline V gene data show CDR1 as SGHKS and CDR2 as YYEKEE (reference sequence). The CDR3 extends over 18 amino acids. J was trimmed by 0 bases and V by 0 bases; bases with no gene match: 9.

CDR3 sequence reads: CASSPTGLNTGELFF. CDR3 in DNA: TGTGCCAGCTCACCGACAGGGCTGAACACCGGGGAGCTGTTTTTT. The chain couples TRBV18 to TRBJ2-2; 7 nucleotides line up with TRBD1. The CDR3 length is 15 residues. Looked up from germline, CDR1 is KGHSH and CDR2 is LQKENI. V lost 3 bases and J lost 1; bases outside the gene matches: 2.

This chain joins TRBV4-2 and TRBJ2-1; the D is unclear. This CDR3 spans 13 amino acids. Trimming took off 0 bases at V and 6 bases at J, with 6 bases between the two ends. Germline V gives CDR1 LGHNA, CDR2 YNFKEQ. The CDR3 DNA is TGTGCCAGCAGCCAAGAGCGAGTCAATGAGCAGTTCTTC. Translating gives CASSQERVNEQFF.

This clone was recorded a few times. This CDR3 reads CASSLSGASGELFF. The CDR3 DNA reads TGTGCCAGCAGCTTATCCGGAGCCTCCGGGGAGCTGTTTTTT. This chain uses TRBV7-3 with TRBJ2-2; unclear D gene. Germline loops: CDR1 SGHTA, CDR2 FQGTGA. The CDR3 has 14 amino acids. V was shortened by 2 bases and J by 6 bases, with 10 bases between the two germline ends.

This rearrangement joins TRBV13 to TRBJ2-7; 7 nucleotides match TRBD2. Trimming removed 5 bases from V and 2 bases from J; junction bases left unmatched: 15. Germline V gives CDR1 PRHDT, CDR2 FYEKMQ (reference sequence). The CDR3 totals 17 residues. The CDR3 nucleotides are TGTGCCAGCAGCCCGAGGGGAGGGCCGCGTGCTCCCTACGAGCAGTACTTC. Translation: CASSPRGGPRAPYEQYF.

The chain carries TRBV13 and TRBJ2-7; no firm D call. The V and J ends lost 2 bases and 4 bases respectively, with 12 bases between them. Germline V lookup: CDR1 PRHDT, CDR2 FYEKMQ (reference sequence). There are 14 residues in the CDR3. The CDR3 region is CASSLLGQSYEQYF. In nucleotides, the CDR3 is TGTGCCAGCAGCTTACTAGGGCAGTCGTACGAGCAGTACTTC.

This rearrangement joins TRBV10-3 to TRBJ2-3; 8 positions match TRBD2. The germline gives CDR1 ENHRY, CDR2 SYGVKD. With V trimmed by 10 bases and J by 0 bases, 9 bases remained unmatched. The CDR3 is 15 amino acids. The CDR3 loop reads CASSRAGASTDTQYF. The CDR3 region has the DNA TGTGCCAGTTCACGAGCGGGGGCCAGCACAGATACGCAGTATTTT.

DNA of the CDR3: TGTGCCAGCAGCCCCGGGACAGCCGGAATTTCCTACAATGAGCAGTTCTTC. It is translated as CASSPGTAGISYNEQFF. The chain has TRBV7-8 and TRBJ2-1, with TRBD1 matching over 7 bases. The CDR3 has 17 residues. The junction had 11 bases not matched to a gene; V was cut back by 5 bases and J by 1 base. Germline assignment: CDR1 SGHVS and CDR2 FQNEAQ.

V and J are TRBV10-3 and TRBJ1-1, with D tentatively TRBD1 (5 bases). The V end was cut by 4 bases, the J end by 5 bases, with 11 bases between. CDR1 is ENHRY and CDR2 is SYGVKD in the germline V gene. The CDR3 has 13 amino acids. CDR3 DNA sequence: TGTGCCATCAGTGCCTTAGGGGAAACTGAAGCTTTCTTT. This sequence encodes CAISALGETEAFF.

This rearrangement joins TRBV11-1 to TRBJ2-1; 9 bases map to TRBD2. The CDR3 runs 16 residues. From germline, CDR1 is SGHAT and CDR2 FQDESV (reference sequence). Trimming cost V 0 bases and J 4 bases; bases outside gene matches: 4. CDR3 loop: CASSLAGSGGYNEQFF. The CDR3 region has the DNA TGTGCCAGCAGCTTAGCGGGTAGCGGGGGTTACAATGAGCAGTTCTTC.

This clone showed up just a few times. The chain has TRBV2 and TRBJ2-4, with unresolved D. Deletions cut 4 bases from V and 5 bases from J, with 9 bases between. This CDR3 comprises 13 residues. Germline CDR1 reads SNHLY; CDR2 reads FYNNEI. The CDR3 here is CASSVSRENIQYF. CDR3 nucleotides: TGTGCCAGCAGTGTTTCACGGGAAAACATTCAGTACTTC.

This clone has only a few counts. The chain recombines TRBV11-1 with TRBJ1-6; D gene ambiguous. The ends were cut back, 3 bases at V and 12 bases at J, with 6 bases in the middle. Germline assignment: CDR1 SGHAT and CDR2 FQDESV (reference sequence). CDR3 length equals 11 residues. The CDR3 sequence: CASSLGGPLHF. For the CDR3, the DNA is TGTGCCAGCAGCTTGGGAGGACCCCTCCACTTT. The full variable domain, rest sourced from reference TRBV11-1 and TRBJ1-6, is EAEVAQSPRYKITEKSQAVAFWCDPISGHATLYWYRQILGQGPELLVQFQDESVVDDSQLPKDRFSAERLKGVDSTLKIQPAELGDSAMYLCASSLGGPLHFGNGTRLTVT.

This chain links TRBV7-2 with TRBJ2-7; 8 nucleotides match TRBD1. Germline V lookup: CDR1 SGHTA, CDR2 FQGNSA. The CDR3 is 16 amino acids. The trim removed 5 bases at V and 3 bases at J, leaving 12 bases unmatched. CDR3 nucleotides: TGTGCCAGCAGCCCAGGACAGGGAGGAGAGCTCTACGAGCAGTACTTC. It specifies CASSPGQGGELYEQYF.

CDR3 residues: CASIPHQALAGRAGELFF. The CDR3 DNA reads as TGTGCCAGCATCCCCCATCAGGCCCTAGCGGGGCGGGCCGGGGAGCTGTTTTTT. The chain employs TRBV11-2 and TRBJ2-2, with 9 nucleotides matching TRBD2. Germline CDR1 reads SGHAT; CDR2 reads FQNNGV. The ends lost 7 bases at V and 6 bases at J; junction bases unmatched: 18. The CDR3 sequence is 18 residues long.

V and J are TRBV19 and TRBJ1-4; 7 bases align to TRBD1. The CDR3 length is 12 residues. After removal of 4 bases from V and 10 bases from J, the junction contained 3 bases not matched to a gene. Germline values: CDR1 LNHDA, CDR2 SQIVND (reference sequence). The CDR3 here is CASSTTGRKLFF. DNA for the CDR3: TGTGCCAGTAGTACGACAGGGCGAAAACTGTTTTTT.

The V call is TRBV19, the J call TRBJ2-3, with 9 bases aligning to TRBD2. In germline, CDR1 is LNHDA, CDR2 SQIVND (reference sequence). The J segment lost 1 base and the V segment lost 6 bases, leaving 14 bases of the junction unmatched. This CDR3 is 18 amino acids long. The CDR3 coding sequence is TGTGCCAGTAGCCGGCTCCCCCTGACTAGCGGACGCACAGATACGCAGTATTTT. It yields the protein CASSRLPLTSGRTDTQYF.

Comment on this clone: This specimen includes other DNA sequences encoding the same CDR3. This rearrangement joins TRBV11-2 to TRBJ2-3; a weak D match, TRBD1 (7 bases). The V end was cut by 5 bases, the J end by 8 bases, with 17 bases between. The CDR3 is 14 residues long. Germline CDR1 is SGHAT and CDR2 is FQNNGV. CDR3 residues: CASSPRAQGGTQYF. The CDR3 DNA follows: TGTGCCAGCAGCCCACGCGCGCAGGGGGGTACGCAGTATTTT.

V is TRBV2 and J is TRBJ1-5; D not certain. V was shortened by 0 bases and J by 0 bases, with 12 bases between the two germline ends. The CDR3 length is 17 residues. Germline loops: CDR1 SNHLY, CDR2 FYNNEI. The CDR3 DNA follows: TGTGCCAGCAGTGAAGCGTATGGGTTATATAGCAATCAGCCCCAGCATTTT. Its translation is CASSEAYGLYSNQPQHF.

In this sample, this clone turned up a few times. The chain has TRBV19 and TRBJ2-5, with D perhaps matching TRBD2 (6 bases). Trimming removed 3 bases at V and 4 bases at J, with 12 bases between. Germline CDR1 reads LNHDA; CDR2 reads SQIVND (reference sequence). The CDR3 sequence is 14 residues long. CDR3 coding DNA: TGTGCCAGTAGTATCCGTGCGGGATCAGAGACCCAGTACTTC. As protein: CASSIRAGSETQYF.

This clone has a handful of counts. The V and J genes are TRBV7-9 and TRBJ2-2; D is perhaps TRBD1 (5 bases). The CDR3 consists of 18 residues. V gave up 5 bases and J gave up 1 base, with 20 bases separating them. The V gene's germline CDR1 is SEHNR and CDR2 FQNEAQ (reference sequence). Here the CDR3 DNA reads TGTGCCAGCAGCCGATCAGGGCGCGGATTTGTGAACACCGGGGAGCTGTTTTTT. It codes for CASSRSGRGFVNTGELFF.